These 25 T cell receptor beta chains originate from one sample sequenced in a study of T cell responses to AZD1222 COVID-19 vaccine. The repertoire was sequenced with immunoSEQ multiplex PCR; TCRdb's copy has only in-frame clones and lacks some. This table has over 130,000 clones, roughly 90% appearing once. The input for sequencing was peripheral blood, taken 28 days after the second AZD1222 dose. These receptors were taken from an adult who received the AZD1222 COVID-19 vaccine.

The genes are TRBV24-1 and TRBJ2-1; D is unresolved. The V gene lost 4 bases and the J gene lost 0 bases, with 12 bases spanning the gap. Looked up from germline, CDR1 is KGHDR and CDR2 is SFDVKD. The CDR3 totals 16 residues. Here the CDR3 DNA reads TGTGCCACCAGTGACCTCGAGCAGAACTCCTACAATGAGCAGTTCTTC. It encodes CATSDLEQNSYNEQFF.

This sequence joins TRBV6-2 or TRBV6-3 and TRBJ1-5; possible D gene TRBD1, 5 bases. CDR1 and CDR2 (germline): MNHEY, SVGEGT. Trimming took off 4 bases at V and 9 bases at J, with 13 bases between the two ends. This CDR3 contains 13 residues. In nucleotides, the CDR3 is TGTGCCAGCAGTTCCGGGGGGACGAGGCCCCAGCATTTT. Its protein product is CASSSGGTRPQHF.

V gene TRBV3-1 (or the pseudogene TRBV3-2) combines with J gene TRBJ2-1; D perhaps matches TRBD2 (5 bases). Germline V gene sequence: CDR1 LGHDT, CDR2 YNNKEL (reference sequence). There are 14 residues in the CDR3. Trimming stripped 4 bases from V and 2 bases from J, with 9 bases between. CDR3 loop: CASSPSGPYNEQFF. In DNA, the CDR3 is TGTGCCAGCAGCCCGAGCGGTCCCTACAATGAGCAGTTCTTC.

The CDR3: CASSVDLSGRGTDTQYF. Written as DNA, the CDR3 is TGTGCCAGCAGCGTAGACTTATCCGGGAGGGGCACAGATACGCAGTATTTT. The rearrangement uses TRBV9 and TRBJ2-3, with 8 positions matching TRBD2. The V and J ends lost 0 bases and 1 base, in that order; junction bases with no gene match: 7. This CDR3 spans 17 amino acids. The germline V gene has CDR1 SGDLS and CDR2 YYNGEE.

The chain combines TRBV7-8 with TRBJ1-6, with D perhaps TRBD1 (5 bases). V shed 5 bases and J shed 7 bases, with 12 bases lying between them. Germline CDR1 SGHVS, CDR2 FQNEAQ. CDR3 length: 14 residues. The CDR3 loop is CASSIDSTNSPLHF. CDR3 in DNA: TGTGCCAGCAGCATAGACAGCACCAATTCACCCCTCCACTTT.

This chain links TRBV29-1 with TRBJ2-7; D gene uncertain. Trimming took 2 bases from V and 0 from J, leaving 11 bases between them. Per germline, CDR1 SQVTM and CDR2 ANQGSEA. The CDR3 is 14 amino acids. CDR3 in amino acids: CSVELVSPSYEQYF. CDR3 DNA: TGCAGCGTTGAACTGGTTTCACCCTCCTACGAGCAGTACTTC.

This CDR3 is CASSVRAGEGTEAFF. Written as DNA, the CDR3 is TGTGCCAGCAGCGTACGGGCAGGGGAGGGGACTGAAGCTTTCTTT. The chain employs TRBV9 and TRBJ1-1, with D tentatively TRBD1 (6 bases). The CDR3 length is 15 residues. V lost 1 base and J lost 5, with 15 bases in between. Germline V gene sequence: CDR1 SGDLS, CDR2 YYNGEE.

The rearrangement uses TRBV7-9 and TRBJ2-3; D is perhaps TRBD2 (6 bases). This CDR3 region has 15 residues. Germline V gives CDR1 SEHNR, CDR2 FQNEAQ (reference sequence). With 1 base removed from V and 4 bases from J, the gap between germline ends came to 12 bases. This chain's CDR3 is CASSLDGRVADTQYF. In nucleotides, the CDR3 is TGTGCCAGCAGCTTAGACGGGAGAGTGGCAGATACGCAGTATTTT.

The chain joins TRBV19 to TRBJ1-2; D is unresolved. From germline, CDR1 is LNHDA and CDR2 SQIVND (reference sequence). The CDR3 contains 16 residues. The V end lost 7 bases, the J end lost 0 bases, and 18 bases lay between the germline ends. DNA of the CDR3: TGTGCCAGTACCCCGAGGTGGGCAGGTCCTAACTATGGCTACACCTTC. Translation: CASTPRWAGPNYGYTF.

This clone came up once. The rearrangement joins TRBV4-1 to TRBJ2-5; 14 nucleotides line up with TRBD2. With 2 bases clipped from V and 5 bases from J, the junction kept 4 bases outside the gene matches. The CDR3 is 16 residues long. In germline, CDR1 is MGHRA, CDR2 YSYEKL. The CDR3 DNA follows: TGCGCCAGCAGCCAAAGGGGACTAGCGGGAGTGGAGACCCAGTACTTC. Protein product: CASSQRGLAGVETQYF.

CDR3 protein: CASSVWASGREKLFF. CDR3 DNA sequence: TGTGCCAGCAGCGTCTGGGCCTCCGGCCGTGAAAAACTGTTTTTT. The chain combines TRBV9 with TRBJ1-4; D uncertain. V lost 2 bases and J lost 7, with 15 bases in between. Germline V gene sequence: CDR1 SGDLS, CDR2 YYNGEE. This CDR3 has 15 amino acids.

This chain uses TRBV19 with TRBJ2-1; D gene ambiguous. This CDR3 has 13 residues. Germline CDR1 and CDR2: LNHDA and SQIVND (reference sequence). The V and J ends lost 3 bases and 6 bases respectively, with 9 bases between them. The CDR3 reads CASSIGVGNEQFF. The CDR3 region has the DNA TGTGCCAGTAGTATCGGAGTTGGCAATGAGCAGTTCTTC.

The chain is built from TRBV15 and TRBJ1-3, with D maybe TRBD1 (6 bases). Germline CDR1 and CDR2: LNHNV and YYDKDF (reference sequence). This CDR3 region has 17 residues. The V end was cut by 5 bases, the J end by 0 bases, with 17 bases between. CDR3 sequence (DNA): TGTGCCACCAGCCCATTGGGCAGGGGCAACTCTGGAAACACCATATATTTT. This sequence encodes CATSPLGRGNSGNTIYF. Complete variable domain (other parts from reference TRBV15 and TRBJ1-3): DAMVIQNPRYQVTQFGKPVTLSCSQTLNHNVMYWYQQKSSQAPKLLFHYYDKDFNNEADTPDNFQSRRPNTSFCFLDIRSPGLGDTAMYLCATSPLGRGNSGNTIYFGEGSWLTVV.

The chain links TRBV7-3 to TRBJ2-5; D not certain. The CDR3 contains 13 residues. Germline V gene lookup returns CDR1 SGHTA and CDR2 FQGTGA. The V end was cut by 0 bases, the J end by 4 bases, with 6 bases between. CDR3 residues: CASSLTWGETQYF. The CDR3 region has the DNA TGTGCCAGCAGCTTAACTTGGGGAGAGACCCAGTACTTC.

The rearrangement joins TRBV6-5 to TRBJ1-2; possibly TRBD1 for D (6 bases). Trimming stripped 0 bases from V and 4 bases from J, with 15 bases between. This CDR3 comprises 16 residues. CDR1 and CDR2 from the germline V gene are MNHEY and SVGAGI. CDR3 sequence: CASSYSNEGVGYGYTF. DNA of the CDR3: TGTGCCAGCAGTTACTCGAACGAGGGGGTGGGCTATGGCTACACCTTC.

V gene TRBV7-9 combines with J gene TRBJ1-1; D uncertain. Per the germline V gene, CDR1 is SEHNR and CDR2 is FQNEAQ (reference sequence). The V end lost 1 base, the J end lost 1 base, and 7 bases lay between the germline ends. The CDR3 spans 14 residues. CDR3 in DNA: TGTGCCAGCAGCTTAGGATCGGGGAACACTGAAGCTTTCTTT. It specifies CASSLGSGNTEAFF.

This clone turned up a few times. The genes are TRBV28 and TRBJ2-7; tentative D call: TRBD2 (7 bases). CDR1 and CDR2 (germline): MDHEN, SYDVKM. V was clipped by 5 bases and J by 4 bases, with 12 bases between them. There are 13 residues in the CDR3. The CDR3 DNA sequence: TGTGCCAGCAGTAGCGGGACAACTTACGAGCAGTACTTC. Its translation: CASSSGTTYEQYF.

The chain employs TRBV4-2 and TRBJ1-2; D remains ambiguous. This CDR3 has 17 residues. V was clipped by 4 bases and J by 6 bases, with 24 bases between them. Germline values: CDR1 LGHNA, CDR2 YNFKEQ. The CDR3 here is CASSPHLGVSGTDGYTF. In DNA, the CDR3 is TGTGCCAGCAGCCCCCACCTGGGAGTCTCGGGAACTGATGGCTACACCTTC.

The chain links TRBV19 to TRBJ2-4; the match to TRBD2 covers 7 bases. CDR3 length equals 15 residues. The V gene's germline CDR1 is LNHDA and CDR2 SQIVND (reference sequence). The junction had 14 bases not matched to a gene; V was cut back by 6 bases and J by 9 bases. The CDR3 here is CASRGRAGERGIQYF. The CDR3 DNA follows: TGTGCCAGTAGGGGTAGGGCGGGAGAGCGGGGCATTCAGTACTTC.

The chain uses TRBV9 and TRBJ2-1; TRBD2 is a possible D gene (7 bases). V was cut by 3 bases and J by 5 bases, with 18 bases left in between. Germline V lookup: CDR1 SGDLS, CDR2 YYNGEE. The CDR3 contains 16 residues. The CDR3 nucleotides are TGTGCCAGCAGCGCGGGAGGACGGGCAGGGGACAATGAGCAGTTCTTC. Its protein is CASSAGGRAGDNEQFF.

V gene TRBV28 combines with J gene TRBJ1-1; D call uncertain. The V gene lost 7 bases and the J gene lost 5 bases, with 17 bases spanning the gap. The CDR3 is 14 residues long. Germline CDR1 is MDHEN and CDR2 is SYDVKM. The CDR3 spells CASTRMGSGTEAFF. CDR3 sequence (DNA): TGTGCCAGCACCCGTATGGGTTCGGGGACTGAAGCTTTCTTT.

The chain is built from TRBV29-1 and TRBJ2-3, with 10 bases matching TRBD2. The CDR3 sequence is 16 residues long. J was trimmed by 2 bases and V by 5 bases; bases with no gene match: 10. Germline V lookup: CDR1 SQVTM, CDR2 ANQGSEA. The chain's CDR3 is CSVHPLAGMLTDTQYF. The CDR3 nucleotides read TGCAGCGTTCATCCACTAGCGGGAATGCTCACAGATACGCAGTATTTT.

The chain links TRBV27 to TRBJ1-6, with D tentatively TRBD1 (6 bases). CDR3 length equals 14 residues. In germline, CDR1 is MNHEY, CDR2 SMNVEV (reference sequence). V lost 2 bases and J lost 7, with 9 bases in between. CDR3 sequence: CASSLTRGNSPLHF. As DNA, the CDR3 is TGTGCCAGCAGTTTAACAAGGGGGAATTCACCCCTCCACTTT.

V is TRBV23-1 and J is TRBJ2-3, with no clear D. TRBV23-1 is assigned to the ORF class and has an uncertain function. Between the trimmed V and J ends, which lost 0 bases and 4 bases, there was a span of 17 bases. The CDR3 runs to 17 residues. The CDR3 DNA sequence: TGCGCCAGCAGTCAATCAATCCAAATCCCCGGCGCAGATACGCAGTATTTT. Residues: CASSQSIQIPGADTQYF.

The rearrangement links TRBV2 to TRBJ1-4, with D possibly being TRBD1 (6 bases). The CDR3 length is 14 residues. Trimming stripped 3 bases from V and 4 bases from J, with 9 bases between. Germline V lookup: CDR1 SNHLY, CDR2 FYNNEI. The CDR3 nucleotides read TGTGCCAGCAGTGACAGGGGAATTAATGAAAAACTGTTTTTT. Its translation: CASSDRGINEKLFF.